The 11 T cell receptor beta chains presented below share a single source sample, sequenced in a study of cytomegalovirus exposure and HLA in healthy donors. Sequencing used immunoSEQ multiplex PCR; TCRdb keeps in-frame clones, though not all of them. The repertoire includes some 240,000 clones, around four fifths of them detected once, and less than 7% sits in the top ten. The sample taken for sequencing was PBMCs. The source is a woman aged 18-29 years in good health and CMV-seronegative.

The rearrangement uses TRBV27 and TRBJ1-2; D possibly corresponds to TRBD1 (6 bases). The CDR3 spans 14 residues. Trimming removed 6 bases at V and 1 base at J, with 12 bases between. The germline V gene has CDR1 MNHEY and CDR2 SMNVEV (reference sequence). CDR3 coding DNA: TGTGCCAGCAGCTTCGACAGGTTTAACTATGGCTACACCTTC. Translation: CASSFDRFNYGYTF.

This chain connects TRBV28 to TRBJ2-7; D is unresolved. From germline, CDR1 is MDHEN and CDR2 SYDVKM. The CDR3 sequence is 12 residues long. V gave up 1 base and J gave up 11 bases, with 12 bases separating them. The CDR3 bases are TGTGCCAGCAGTTTATCCCGCGGATTGGAGTACTTC. Translated: CASSLSRGLEYF.

The CDR3 spells CASSLPGTARPHYGYTF. Written as DNA, the CDR3 is TGTGCCAGCAGCCTCCCGGGAACGGCGCGGCCCCACTATGGCTACACCTTC. The chain couples TRBV7-3 to TRBJ1-2; D unclear. Trimming left V 5 bases short and J 3 bases short, with 22 bases between. This CDR3 is built from 17 residues. CDR1 is SGHTA, CDR2 FQGTGA, per germline.

V is TRBV5-5 and J is TRBJ1-4; D not certain. The germline CDR1 and CDR2 sequences are SGHKS and YYEKEE (reference sequence). Trimming shortened V by 2 bases and J by 7 bases, and 9 bases separated the two germline ends. The CDR3 consists of 13 residues. The CDR3 nucleotides are TGTGCCAGCAGCTTAGTAACCGCTGAAAAACTGTTTTTT. It encodes CASSLVTAEKLFF.

This sequence joins TRBV5-8 and TRBJ2-7; 11 bases are a match to TRBD2. Germline V gene sequence: CDR1 SGHTS, CDR2 YDEGEE. This CDR3 contains 14 residues. With 2 bases clipped from V and 4 bases from J, the junction kept 2 bases outside the gene matches. This CDR3 is CASSLLAGAYEQYF. The CDR3 DNA sequence: TGTGCCAGCAGCTTACTAGCGGGAGCTTACGAGCAGTACTTC.

The chain is built from TRBV27 and TRBJ1-2; 7 bases align to TRBD1. After removal of 5 bases from V and 4 bases from J, the junction contained 10 bases not matched to a gene. The CDR3 has 15 residues. The germline gives CDR1 MNHEY, CDR2 SMNVEV (reference sequence). The CDR3 reads CASSPQGGESYGYTF. CDR3 sequence (DNA): TGTGCCAGCAGTCCTCAGGGGGGTGAAAGCTATGGCTACACCTTC.

The CDR3, as DNA: TGTGCCTGGAGTCCGGGACTAGCCCATGGGGTGCAGTACTTC. Protein product: CAWSPGLAHGVQYF. This chain connects TRBV30 to TRBJ2-7; 9 positions agree with TRBD2. CDR1 and CDR2 (germline): GTSNPN, SVGIG (reference sequence). Germline trimming cut 2 bases from V and 9 bases from J; bases unmatched to any gene: 11. The CDR3 length is 14 residues.

The V and J genes are TRBV6-5 and TRBJ1-1, with D possibly TRBD1 on 5 matching bases. Trimming shortened V by 4 bases and J by 2 bases, and 11 bases separated the two germline ends. CDR1 and CDR2 (germline): MNHEY, SVGAGI. This CDR3 is built from 14 residues. In DNA form, the CDR3 reads TGTGCCAGCAGTTGGGGCGGGAGTAACACTGAAGCTTTCTTT. It encodes CASSWGGSNTEAFF.

This clone was seen a handful of times. CDR3: CAISDGQGGGYTF. The CDR3 nucleotides read TGTGCCATCAGTGACGGGCAGGGAGGTGGCTACACCTTC. This chain connects TRBV10-3 to TRBJ1-2, with D maybe TRBD1 (5 bases). This CDR3 is built from 13 residues. Germline values: CDR1 ENHRY, CDR2 SYGVKD. V lost 3 bases and J lost 7, with 12 bases in between.

The CDR3 loop is CASSRGLAESGETQYF. CDR3 coding DNA: TGTGCCAGCAGCCGCGGACTAGCGGAGTCTGGAGAGACCCAGTACTTC. This chain links TRBV4-2 with TRBJ2-5, with TRBD2 identical over 10 bases. This CDR3 comprises 16 residues. V was pared by 4 bases and J by 4 bases, with 9 bases of the junction left unmatched. CDR1 and CDR2 from the germline V gene are LGHNA and YNFKEQ.

The V and J genes are TRBV27 and TRBJ2-2, with TRBD2 matching 15 bases. Germline trimming cut 8 bases from V and 5 bases from J; bases unmatched to any gene: 3. Germline CDR1 reads MNHEY; CDR2 reads SMNVEV (reference sequence). The CDR3 runs to 15 residues. This CDR3 is CASGLAGGPTGELFF. The CDR3 DNA sequence: TGTGCCAGCGGACTAGCGGGAGGGCCAACCGGGGAGCTGTTTTTT.